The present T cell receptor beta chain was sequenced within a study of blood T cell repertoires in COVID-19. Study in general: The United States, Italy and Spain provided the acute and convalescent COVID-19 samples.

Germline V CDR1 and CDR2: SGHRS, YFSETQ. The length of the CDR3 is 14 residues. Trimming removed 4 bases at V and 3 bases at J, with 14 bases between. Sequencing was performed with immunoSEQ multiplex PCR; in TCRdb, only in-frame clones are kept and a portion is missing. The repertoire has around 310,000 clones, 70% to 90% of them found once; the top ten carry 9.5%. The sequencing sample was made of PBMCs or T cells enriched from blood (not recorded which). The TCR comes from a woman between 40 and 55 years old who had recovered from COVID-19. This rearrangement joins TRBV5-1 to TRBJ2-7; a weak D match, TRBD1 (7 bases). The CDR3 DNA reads TGCGCCAGCAGCGCCGCGGGACAGCTCTACGAGCAGTACTTC. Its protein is CASSAAGQLYEQYF.